A single sample is the source of the 32 T cell receptor beta chains below, sequenced in a study of T cell changes during pregnancy in multiple sclerosis. Assay: immunoSEQ multiplex PCR; the TCRdb copy retains only in-frame clones and omits some. This sample has about 100,000 clones, with approximately 92% found just once. Sample: peripheral blood, taken after pregnancy. The source of these receptors is a female donor with multiple sclerosis, enrolled in a pregnancy study.

With respect to this clone: Germline is not matched at one junction end, which may reflect a read error. The chain combines TRBV14 with TRBJ2-1, with unresolved D. The CDR3 is 15 amino acids. Germline V gives CDR1 SGHDN, CDR2 FVKESK. The CDR3 coding sequence is TGTGCCAGCAACCAACGTTCGGTTCTTCTCAATGAGCAGTTCTTC. It yields the protein CASNQRSVLLNEQFF.

This sequence joins TRBV30 and TRBJ2-3; D perhaps matches TRBD1 (5 bases). The CDR3 runs to 14 residues. The V and J ends lost 0 bases and 0 bases respectively, with 7 bases between them. Germline V CDR1 and CDR2: GTSNPN, SVGIG (reference sequence). The CDR3 spells CAWSVDSSTDTQYF. CDR3 sequence (DNA): TGTGCCTGGAGTGTTGACAGTAGCACAGATACGCAGTATTTT.

The rearrangement joins TRBV7-9 to TRBJ1-6, with 9 bases lining up with TRBD1. The V segment lost 5 bases and the J segment 9 bases; nucleotides outside the gene matches: 14. Germline CDR1 is SEHNR and CDR2 is FQNEAQ (reference sequence). The CDR3 extends over 17 amino acids. The DNA for the CDR3 is TGTGCCAGCAGCGGGTTCCCGTCGGGACAGGGAACTTCACCCCTCCACTTT. Translating it yields CASSGFPSGQGTSPLHF.

The chain links TRBV12-5 to TRBJ2-7; D uncertain. CDR3 length: 12 residues. Trimming pared 7 bases from V and 6 bases from J, leaving 13 bases between. The germline gives CDR1 LGHNT, CDR2 FRNRAP. The DNA of the CDR3 is TGTGCTAGTGCCTTGATAGCTAGCGAGCAGTACTTC. It specifies CASALIASEQYF. The complete variable domain, with remaining parts taken from reference TRBV12-5 and TRBJ2-7, reads DARVTQTPRHKVTEMGQEVTMRCQPILGHNTVFWYRQTMMQGLELLAYFRNRAPLDDSGMPKDRFSAEMPDATLATLKIQPSEPRDSAVYFCASALIASEQYFGPGTRLTVT.

This sequence joins TRBV6-5 and TRBJ2-7; D unresolved. Germline assignment: CDR1 MNHEY and CDR2 SVGAGI. V lost 4 bases, J lost 4 bases, and 5 bases lay in between. The CDR3 contains 11 residues. CDR3 bases: TGTGCCAGCAGTTCCCATTACGAGCAGTACTTC. This encodes CASSSHYEQYF.

Comment on this clone: This sample includes further DNA sequences coding for the same CDR3. The chain joins TRBV20-1 to TRBJ1-4; D is unclear. CDR3 size: 11 residues. In germline, CDR1 is DFQATT, CDR2 SNEGSKA (reference sequence). Trimming removed 6 bases at V and 4 bases at J, with 6 bases between. The CDR3 spells CSAKLNEKLFF. CDR3 in DNA: TGCAGTGCCAAGCTTAATGAAAAACTGTTTTTT.

The chain links TRBV4-1 to TRBJ2-5; TRBD2 aligns across 12 bases. Trimming cost V 1 base and J 4 bases; bases outside gene matches: 7. Germline V lookup: CDR1 MGHRA, CDR2 YSYEKL. The CDR3 contains 17 residues. DNA of the CDR3: TGCGCCAGCAGCCAAGGCCTAGCGGGAGGGCCGAGAGAGACCCAGTACTTC. This gives the protein CASSQGLAGGPRETQYF.

This sequence joins TRBV6-1 and TRBJ2-2; 7 nucleotides align to TRBD1. The V segment lost 4 bases and the J segment 1 base; nucleotides outside the gene matches: 3. The CDR3 consists of 15 residues. Germline V gene data show CDR1 as MNHNS and CDR2 as SASEGT. CDR3 residues: CASSVGTVNTGELFF. CDR3 bases: TGTGCCAGCAGTGTGGGGACAGTGAACACCGGGGAGCTGTTTTTT.

The chain joins TRBV7-2 to TRBJ2-2, with D perhaps matching TRBD2 (5 bases). Germline-derived CDR1 and CDR2 are SGHTA and FQGNSA. This CDR3 has 15 residues. V gave up 1 base and J gave up 5 bases, with 11 bases separating them. CDR3 nucleotide sequence: TGTGCCAGCAGCTTAGTAGCGATCGGGACCGGGGAGCTGTTTTTT. Translated: CASSLVAIGTGELFF.

The chain recombines TRBV7-2 with TRBJ2-5, with D possibly TRBD1 on 5 matching bases. V gave up 5 bases and J gave up 3 bases, with 10 bases separating them. The CDR3 spans 13 residues. CDR1 is SGHTA and CDR2 is FQGNSA in the germline V gene. CDR3 DNA sequence: TGTGCCAGCAGCCCGCAGGGCGAAGAGACCCAGTACTTC. It specifies CASSPQGEETQYF.

The chain has TRBV2 and TRBJ2-3; TRBD2 might be the D (5 bases). The CDR3 extends over 15 amino acids. CDR1 is SNHLY and CDR2 is FYNNEI in the germline V gene. V was cut by 7 bases and J by 0 bases, with 14 bases left in between. The chain's CDR3 is CASTEEVTSTDTQYF. CDR3 bases: TGTGCCAGCACCGAGGAGGTTACTAGCACAGATACGCAGTATTTT.

The chain employs TRBV6-5 and TRBJ1-6; TRBD1 matches at 8 bases. The V gene's germline CDR1 is MNHEY and CDR2 SVGAGI. The V gene end was trimmed by 5 bases and the J gene end by 12 bases; junction bases not matched to a gene: 6. The CDR3 loop spans 13 amino acids. The CDR3 sequence is CASSPTRGQPLHF. The CDR3, as DNA: TGTGCCAGCAGTCCAACCAGGGGGCAACCCCTCCACTTT.

This clone was counted a single time. The rearrangement uses TRBV27 and TRBJ2-7, with 14 nucleotides matching TRBD2. CDR1 and CDR2 from the germline V gene are MNHEY and SMNVEV (reference sequence). J was trimmed by 5 bases and V by 3 bases; bases with no gene match: 3. The CDR3 length is 15 residues. The CDR3: CASSFRLAGGDEQYF. CDR3 in DNA: TGTGCCAGCAGTTTCCGACTAGCGGGAGGGGACGAGCAGTACTTC.

The J gene is TRBJ1-5, the V gene TRBV28; D remains ambiguous. The CDR3 sequence is 14 residues long. Germline-derived CDR1 and CDR2 are MDHEN and SYDVKM. Trimming left V 5 bases short and J 6 bases short, with 14 bases between. The CDR3 DNA is TGTGCCAGCAGTCCACGGGGTATAGGTCAGCCCCAGCATTTT. Translating gives CASSPRGIGQPQHF.

This clone was detected only once. This chain connects TRBV30 to TRBJ2-3; the match to TRBD2 covers 14 bases. CDR1 GTSNPN and CDR2 SVGIG come from the germline V gene (reference sequence). V dropped 2 bases and J dropped 4; count of bases not matched to a gene: 14. The CDR3 totals 19 residues. CDR3 loop: CAWSSGRTSGRTRADTQYF. The CDR3 nucleotides read TGTGCCTGGAGTTCCGGCCGGACTAGCGGGAGGACAAGGGCAGATACGCAGTATTTT.

The CDR3, as DNA: TGTGCCATCAGTGAGTCGACTGACACTGAAGCTTTCTTT. It codes for CAISESTDTEAFF. This rearrangement joins TRBV10-3 to TRBJ1-1; D call uncertain. CDR1 is ENHRY and CDR2 is SYGVKD in the germline V gene. CDR3 length equals 13 residues. The ends were cut back, 0 bases at V and 3 bases at J, with 5 bases in the middle.

The chain employs TRBV28 and TRBJ2-3, with TRBD1 identical over 7 bases. Germline V gene data show CDR1 as MDHEN and CDR2 as SYDVKM. The CDR3 contains 15 residues. The J segment lost 2 bases and the V segment lost 1 base, leaving 3 bases of the junction unmatched. The CDR3 coding sequence is TGTGCCAGCAGTTTATCGGACAGGAACACAGATACGCAGTATTTT. Its protein product is CASSLSDRNTDTQYF.

The V gene is TRBV11-3, the J gene TRBJ2-7; 9 nucleotides match TRBD2. The CDR3 runs to 15 residues. The V gene end was trimmed by 5 bases and the J gene end by 12 bases; junction bases not matched to a gene: 17. The germline gives CDR1 SGHNT, CDR2 YENEEA. The CDR3 spells CASSPGLAGGKFPYF. The CDR3 DNA reads TGTGCCAGCAGCCCCGGCTTGGCGGGGGGGAAGTTTCCGTACTTC.

This chain connects TRBV27 to TRBJ1-2; 7 bases map to TRBD1. This CDR3 is 15 amino acids long. V shed 7 bases and J 2 bases; nucleotides not matched to a gene: 10. CDR1 is MNHEY, CDR2 SMNVEV, per germline (reference sequence). CDR3 nucleotide sequence: TGTGCCAGCATCGTAGGGACAGACAAAAACTATGGCTACACCTTC. Translation gives CASIVGTDKNYGYTF.

The gene calls are TRBV6-5 and TRBJ2-1; TRBD1 aligns across 9 bases. V gave up 2 bases and J gave up 6 bases; unmatched junction bases: 8. The germline CDR1 and CDR2 sequences are MNHEY and SVGAGI. The CDR3 is 16 residues long. CDR3 amino acids: CASSYRTGETSNEQFF. The CDR3 coding sequence is TGTGCCAGCAGTTACCGGACAGGGGAGACCAGCAATGAGCAGTTCTTC.

The chain couples TRBV11-3 to TRBJ1-6; unclear D gene. The ends were cut back, 4 bases at V and 0 bases at J, with 16 bases in the middle. CDR3 size: 18 residues. Germline CDR1 is SGHNT and CDR2 is YENEEA. CDR3 amino acids: CASSSMGDYDSYNSPLHF. The DNA of the CDR3 is TGTGCCAGCAGCTCGATGGGAGACTATGACTCCTATAATTCACCCCTCCACTTT.

This clone appeared a single time. The V gene is TRBV11-2, the J gene TRBJ1-6, with TRBD1 identical over 7 bases. The CDR3 consists of 14 residues. The germline V gene has CDR1 SGHAT and CDR2 FQNNGV. V lost 8 bases and J lost 9; bases outside the gene matches: 10. The CDR3 DNA reads as TGTGCCAGCCGCCCGGACAGGTGGGCTTCACCCCTCCACTTT. Protein sequence: CASRPDRWASPLHF. The full variable domain, completed using reference TRBV11-2 and TRBJ1-6, is EAGVAQSPRYKIIEKRQSVAFWCNPISGHATLYWYQQILGQGPKLLIQFQNNGVVDDSQLPKDRFSAERLKGVDSTLKIQPAKLEDSAVYLCASRPDRWASPLHFGNGTRLTVT.

The V gene is TRBV19, the J gene TRBJ1-5; D perhaps matches TRBD1 (5 bases). V was trimmed by 9 bases and J by 5 bases, leaving 14 bases between them. CDR3 length: 13 amino acids. Germline assignment: CDR1 LNHDA and CDR2 SQIVND (reference sequence). The CDR3 sequence is CASVRGFDQPQHF. The CDR3 DNA reads TGTGCCAGCGTAAGGGGATTCGATCAGCCCCAGCATTTT.

This chain links TRBV7-2 with TRBJ2-7; no reliable D call. Germline V gene data show CDR1 as SGHTA and CDR2 as FQGNSA. Trimming cost V 0 bases and J 2 bases, with 5 bases left between them. This CDR3 is 13 amino acids long. The CDR3 here is CASSLAETYEQYF. CDR3 coding DNA: TGTGCCAGCAGCTTAGCGGAGACCTACGAGCAGTACTTC.

This sequence joins TRBV7-9 and TRBJ2-5; 9 positions agree with TRBD1. Germline CDR1 SEHNR, CDR2 FQNEAQ (reference sequence). Trimming cost V 7 bases and J 4 bases; bases outside gene matches: 4. The CDR3 contains 13 residues. CDR3: CASKVGQGETQYF. Here the CDR3 DNA reads TGTGCCAGCAAAGTGGGACAGGGAGAGACCCAGTACTTC. The variable domain in full, completed from reference TRBV7-9 and TRBJ2-5, reads DTGVSQNPRHKITKRGQNVTFRCDPISEHNRLYWYRQTLGQGPEFLTYFQNEAQLEKSRLLSDRFSAERPKGSFSTLEIQRTEQGDSAMYLCASKVGQGETQYFGPGTRLLVL.

The chain links TRBV4-3 to TRBJ1-3; D perhaps matches TRBD1 (5 bases). The CDR3 totals 14 residues. V lost 4 bases to trimming and J lost 2 bases, with 9 bases between them. Germline CDR1 reads LGHNA; CDR2 reads YSLEER. CDR3: CASSPGRAGNTIYF. CDR3 DNA sequence: TGCGCCAGCAGCCCCGGCAGGGCTGGAAACACCATATATTTT.

This chain uses TRBV7-2 with TRBJ2-5, with TRBD1 matching over 7 bases. The V gene end was trimmed by 4 bases and the J gene end by 1 base; junction bases not matched to a gene: 3. Germline assignment: CDR1 SGHTA and CDR2 FQGNSA. CDR3 length equals 14 residues. CDR3 loop: CASSSHRGQETQYF. CDR3 DNA sequence: TGTGCCAGCAGCTCGCACAGGGGCCAAGAGACCCAGTACTTC.

This chain joins TRBV4-2 and TRBJ2-7; TRBD2 matches at 11 bases. With 2 bases clipped from V and 5 bases from J, the junction kept 5 bases outside the gene matches. In germline, CDR1 is LGHNA, CDR2 YNFKEQ. This CDR3 region has 15 residues. The CDR3 region is CASSQLSGRADEQYF. CDR3 in DNA: TGTGCCAGCAGCCAACTTAGCGGGAGGGCAGACGAGCAGTACTTC.

J is TRBJ2-6 and V is TRBV5-1, with 11 bases identical to TRBD1. There are 17 residues in the CDR3. V lost 4 bases to trimming and J lost 3 bases; unmatched junction nucleotides: 6. Germline loops: CDR1 SGHRS, CDR2 YFSETQ. The CDR3: CASSGGQGAFGANVLTF. In DNA form, the CDR3 reads TGCGCCAGCAGCGGAGGACAGGGGGCTTTTGGGGCCAACGTCCTGACTTTC.

The chain has TRBV29-1 and TRBJ2-7, with a tentative D call TRBD2 (5 bases). Germline loops: CDR1 SQVTM, CDR2 ANQGSEA. The V and J ends lost 4 bases and 6 bases respectively, with 13 bases between them. This CDR3 has 12 residues. CDR3 in DNA: TGCAGCGTTGGGCTCCTCCGGGGCGAGCAGTACTTC. Its protein is CSVGLLRGEQYF.

This chain connects TRBV7-8 to TRBJ2-7, with TRBD2 matching 13 bases. Per germline, CDR1 SGHVS and CDR2 FQNEAQ. The CDR3 is made up of 15 amino acids. V was pared by 0 bases and J by 10 bases, with 6 bases of the junction left unmatched. CDR3 sequence: CASSLAQGLAGYQYF. CDR3 sequence (DNA): TGTGCCAGCAGCTTAGCGCAGGGACTAGCGGGGTATCAGTACTTC. Complete variable domain (other parts from reference TRBV7-8 and TRBJ2-7): GAGVSQSPRYKVAKRGQDVALRCDPISGHVSLFWYQQALGQGPEFLTYFQNEAQLDKSGLPSDRFFAERPEGSVSTLKIQRTQQEDSAVYLCASSLAQGLAGYQYFGPGTRLTVT.

V gene TRBV5-1 combines with J gene TRBJ1-2; D may be TRBD1 (6 bases). The CDR3 has 13 amino acids. The V end lost 4 bases, the J end lost 8 bases, and 15 bases lay between the germline ends. Germline V gene sequence: CDR1 SGHRS, CDR2 YFSETQ. The CDR3 here is CASSPGGAGGYTF. The CDR3 nucleotides are TGCGCCAGCAGCCCCGGGGGGGCGGGCGGCTACACCTTC.